The 16 T cell receptor beta chains below all came from one sample that was sequenced in a study of T cell responses to AZD1222 COVID-19 vaccine. This table comes from immunoSEQ multiplex PCR, and its TCRdb copy is limited to in-frame clones, with some not included. The sample shows around 150,000 clones, 85% to 95% of them seen only once. This sample comprised peripheral blood, obtained on day 0 of AZD1222 vaccination. These receptors originate from an adult in good health.

The CDR3 sequence is CSVVGPYTEAFF. The CDR3 nucleotides read TGCAGCGTTGTTGGGCCTTACACTGAAGCTTTCTTT. The rearrangement uses TRBV29-1 and TRBJ1-1; no definite D call. V lost 4 bases to trimming and J lost 3 bases, with 9 bases between them. Germline V lookup: CDR1 SQVTM, CDR2 ANQGSEA. The CDR3 totals 12 residues.

The chain recombines TRBV3-1 (or the pseudogene TRBV3-2) with TRBJ2-7; D is unclear. The length of the CDR3 is 17 residues. The V gene's germline CDR1 is LGHDT and CDR2 YNNKEL (reference sequence). V lost 0 bases, J lost 3 bases, and 18 bases lay in between. The CDR3 reads CASSQEPLFLGNYEQYF. The CDR3 coding sequence is TGTGCCAGCAGCCAAGAACCTCTGTTTTTGGGCAACTACGAGCAGTACTTC.

Regarding this clone: One junction end disagrees with the germline gene, perhaps due to a read error. The chain uses TRBV7-7 and TRBJ2-1, with a possible D match to TRBD2 (6 bases). The germline V gene has CDR1 SSHAT and CDR2 FNYEAQ (reference sequence). The CDR3 runs to 15 residues. CDR3 coding DNA: TGTGCTAGCAGCTCTAGCGTCGGAGGGTGGAGTGAGCAGTTCTTC. It translates to CASSSSVGGWSEQFF.

This clone came up once. The chain links TRBV2 to TRBJ1-4; possible D gene TRBD1, 5 bases. CDR3 length: 16 amino acids. V was shortened by 6 bases and J by 2 bases, with 16 bases between the two germline ends. Germline lookup yields CDR1 SNHLY and CDR2 FYNNEI. The chain's CDR3 is CASSTGPPGTNEKLFF. The CDR3, as DNA: TGTGCCAGCAGCACCGGGCCGCCAGGGACTAATGAAAAACTGTTTTTT.

Here the CDR3 DNA reads TGTGCCAGCAGCTGGGACAGGGGGCTTGCCCAGCCCCAGCATTTT. It yields the protein CASSWDRGLAQPQHF. The genes are TRBV28 and TRBJ1-5; TRBD1 aligns across 12 bases. The ends lost 6 bases at V and 7 bases at J; junction bases unmatched: 7. Germline V gene lookup returns CDR1 MDHEN and CDR2 SYDVKM. This CDR3 contains 15 residues.

The V and J genes are TRBV28 and TRBJ2-2; D call uncertain. This CDR3 comprises 13 residues. Per the germline V gene, CDR1 is MDHEN and CDR2 is SYDVKM. V dropped 5 bases and J dropped 1 base, with 5 bases sitting between them. CDR3 residues: CASSLRNTGELFF. The CDR3 DNA is TGTGCCAGCAGTCTCAGGAACACCGGGGAGCTGTTTTTT.

The chain has TRBV30 and TRBJ2-4, with TRBD2 identical over 7 bases. Germline V CDR1 and CDR2: GTSNPN, SVGIG (reference sequence). CDR3 size: 15 residues. Trimming took 1 base from V and 2 from J; bases not matched to a gene: 5. CDR3 sequence reads: CAWSGTRLSKNIQYF. In nucleotides, the CDR3 is TGTGCCTGGAGTGGGACTAGGTTATCCAAAAACATTCAGTACTTC.

The chain uses TRBV24-1 and TRBJ1-5, with 9 bases matching TRBD1. The length of the CDR3 is 17 residues. V was pared by 4 bases and J by 1 base, with 7 bases of the junction left unmatched. CDR1 is KGHDR and CDR2 is SFDVKD in the germline V gene. Here the CDR3 DNA reads TGTGCCACCAGTGACCAGGACAGGGGAGAAAGCAATCAGCCCCAGCATTTT. It encodes CATSDQDRGESNQPQHF.

This chain uses TRBV27 with TRBJ2-7, with TRBD1 identical over 7 bases. Looked up from germline, CDR1 is MNHEY and CDR2 is SMNVEV (reference sequence). V lost 7 bases and J lost 2; bases outside the gene matches: 8. The CDR3 sequence is 14 residues long. The CDR3 DNA follows: TGTGCCAGCAAAAAGACAGGGAGCCCCTACGAGCAGTACTTC. It encodes CASKKTGSPYEQYF.

The chain recombines TRBV9 with TRBJ1-3; 11 nucleotides match TRBD1. CDR3 size: 19 residues. The junction had 11 bases not matched to a gene; V was cut back by 3 bases and J by 0 bases. Germline loops: CDR1 SGDLS, CDR2 YYNGEE. CDR3 loop: CASSDPRGQGVFSGNTIYF. CDR3 nucleotide sequence: TGTGCCAGCAGCGACCCGAGGGGACAGGGGGTTTTCTCTGGAAACACCATATATTTT.

The chain recombines TRBV27 with TRBJ2-1; D remains ambiguous. Germline V gene lookup returns CDR1 MNHEY and CDR2 SMNVEV (reference sequence). V lost 6 bases and J lost 5, with 23 bases in between. This CDR3 has 17 residues. The CDR3 DNA reads TGTGCCAGCAGCCTCGTTTCCTTCACAATGAACCACAATGAGCAGTTCTTC. The encoded protein is CASSLVSFTMNHNEQFF.

The chain uses TRBV28 and TRBJ2-7; 11 bases match TRBD2. The CDR3 is 14 residues long. V shed 8 bases and J 3 bases; nucleotides not matched to a gene: 6. CDR1 MDHEN and CDR2 SYDVKM come from the germline V gene. CDR3 residues: CASSTSGRGYEQYF. The CDR3 nucleotides are TGTGCCAGCTCTACTAGCGGGAGAGGCTACGAGCAGTACTTC.

This chain joins TRBV5-4 and TRBJ1-2; 7 nucleotides align to TRBD1. The trim removed 2 bases at V and 4 bases at J, leaving 2 bases unmatched. Germline loops: CDR1 SGHNT, CDR2 YYREEE (reference sequence). This CDR3 is 13 amino acids long. The CDR3: CASSFRDSYGYTF. The DNA for the CDR3 is TGTGCCAGCAGCTTTCGGGACAGCTATGGCTACACCTTC. Looking up the rest from reference TRBV5-4 and TRBJ1-2 gives the full variable domain: ETGVTQSPTHLIKTRGQQVTLRCSSQSGHNTVSWYQQALGQGPQFIFQYYREEENGRGNFPPRFSGLQFPNYSSELNVNALELDDSALYLCASSFRDSYGYTFGSGTRLTVV.

The rearrangement links TRBV5-8 to TRBJ1-1, with D maybe TRBD1 (5 bases). The CDR3 covers 13 residues. Germline V gives CDR1 SGHTS, CDR2 YDEGEE. Trimming removed 4 bases at V and 1 base at J, with 8 bases between. CDR3 amino acids: CASSPTENTEAFF. CDR3 in DNA: TGTGCCAGCAGCCCGACAGAGAACACTGAAGCTTTCTTT.

This chain joins TRBV18 and TRBJ1-3; D gene uncertain. Per the germline V gene, CDR1 is KGHSH and CDR2 is LQKENI. This CDR3 is 13 amino acids long. Between the trimmed V and J ends, which lost 0 bases and 4 bases, there was a span of 4 bases. The CDR3 loop is CASSPPAGNTIYF. The DNA of the CDR3 is TGTGCCAGCTCACCACCGGCCGGAAACACCATATATTTT. The whole variable domain, remainder taken from reference TRBV18 and TRBJ1-3, is NAGVMQNPRHLVRRRGQEARLRCSPMKGHSHVYWYRQLPEEGLKFMVYLQKENIIDESGMPKERFSAEFPKEGPSILRIQQVVRGDSAAYFCASSPPAGNTIYFGEGSWLTVV.

This clone was seen a handful of times. This chain links TRBV2 with TRBJ2-7, with TRBD1 matching over 9 bases. V trimming: 8 bases; J trimming: 2 bases; junction bases outside the gene matches: 10. The germline CDR1 and CDR2 sequences are SNHLY and FYNNEI. There are 15 residues in the CDR3. Here the CDR3 reads CASSSGTGKTYEQYF. CDR3 nucleotide sequence: TGTGCCAGCTCCTCGGGGACAGGGAAGACCTACGAGCAGTACTTC.